This T cell receptor (beta chain) was recorded in a study of siplizumab effects on memory and regulatory T cells. About the study: The study paired mixed lymphocyte reactions, running them with siplizumab at 1 ug/mL or without drug.

The CDR3 contains 14 residues. The germline V gene has CDR1 SEHNR and CDR2 FQNEAQ (reference sequence). After removal of 0 bases from V and 5 bases from J, the junction contained 3 bases not matched to a gene. Study results and caveats: Mappable alloreactive CD4+ clones came from Treg cells about 65% of the time on average with siplizumab, against roughly 29% in controls. In the presence of siplizumab, alloreactive sequences traceable to unstimulated CD4+ memory cells were significantly reduced.

Kept together in coculture, the mixed lymphocyte reaction cells spent approximately 6 days at 37°C. Sequencing used immunoSEQ multiplex PCR; TCRdb keeps in-frame clones, though not all of them. The sample yields 4,900 or so clones, about 50% seen once. The table lists this clone with a few counts. What it recognizes is unknown. This chain uses TRBV7-9 with TRBJ1-2, with 7 positions matching TRBD1. The sequence was collected from a human donor in good health; the cells came from an allogeneic mixed lymphocyte reaction. Some clones in this sample may be carry-over from other donors' samples. Sequencing used CFSE-low (dividing) CD8+ T cells sorted from an allogeneic mixed lymphocyte reaction. CDR3 region: CASSLAGTVYGYTF. CDR3 in DNA: TGTGCCAGCAGCTTAGCGGGGACAGTTTATGGCTACACCTTC. Full variable domain (remainder filled in from reference TRBV7-9 and TRBJ1-2): DTGVSQNPRHKITKRGQNVTFRCDPISEHNRLYWYRQTLGQGPEFLTYFQNEAQLEKSRLLSDRFSAERPKGSFSTLEIQRTEQGDSAMYLCASSLAGTVYGYTFGSGTRLTVV.